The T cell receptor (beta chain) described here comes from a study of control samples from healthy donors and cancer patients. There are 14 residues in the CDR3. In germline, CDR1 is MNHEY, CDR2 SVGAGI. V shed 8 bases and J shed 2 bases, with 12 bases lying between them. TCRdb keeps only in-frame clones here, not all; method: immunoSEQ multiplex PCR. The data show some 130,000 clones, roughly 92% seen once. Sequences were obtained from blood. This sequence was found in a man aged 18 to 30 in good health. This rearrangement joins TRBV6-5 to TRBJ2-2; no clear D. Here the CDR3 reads CASFPGGNTGELFF. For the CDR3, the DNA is TGTGCCAGCTTCCCGGGTGGTAACACCGGGGAGCTGTTTTTT.